This T cell receptor (beta chain) derives from a study of molecular identifiers for immune sequencing clone quantification. The overall study: RNA from 20,000 or 100,000 naive CD8 cells was split five ways in replicates, with four sequenced. Study findings and constraints: Roughly 940,000 naive cells reportedly did not prevent detection of spiked Jurkat TCR RNA from one cell.

CDR3 length: 14 residues. Trimming took off 4 bases at V and 2 bases at J, with 11 bases between the two ends. This clonotype was seen ten or more times. What it binds is unknown. TCRdb called the PCR reads again in MiXCR, with one record for every CDR3 protein. Here the sample spans over 55,000 distinct CDR3 sequences, 17% being singletons. This TCR was recovered from a human donor in good health. Some libraries in this study had Jurkat cell RNA spiked in. The V and J genes are TRBV12-3 or TRBV12-4 and TRBJ1-2; D gene uncertain. What was sequenced was naive CD8+ T cells from blood, with Jurkat cell RNA spiked in. Subset indicated: FACS-sorted CD8+CD4-CCR7+CD45RA+ naive T cells. CDR3 region: CASSYQTANYGYTF. The CDR3 DNA follows: TGTGCCAGCAGTTACCAGACGGCGAACTATGGCTACACCTTC.